Given below is one T cell receptor beta chain in context. The antigen is undetermined. This sample was included in a study of shared clonotypes between healthy human individuals. Looking at the study overall: Plates per donor: three CD4 naive, three CD4 memory, two CD8 naive, one CD8 memory. Broader study findings: Relative to clonotypes present in all four donors, those not shared had lower generation probabilities. Clonotype sharing across a handful of donors was observed for around 5% of naive CD4 clonotypes.

Here immunoSEQ multiplex PCR was the method, and the copy in TCRdb shows in-frame clones only, minus some. The sample comprises some 1,400,000 clones, roughly 96% of which are singletons, and 0.95% to 1.5% rests with the top ten. Sequencing was carried out using naive CD4+ T cells sorted from blood. The subset was: CD45RA+ positively selected. The source is a man in his thirties or forties in good health.

Written as DNA, the CDR3 is TGTGCCAGCAGAACCGTCAAGAAAGGATACAATGAGCAGTTCTTC. This translates into CASRTVKKGYNEQFF. The gene calls are TRBV28 and TRBJ2-1; unclear D gene. V was shortened by 6 bases and J by 4 bases, with 16 bases between the two germline ends. The CDR3 totals 15 residues. CDR1 MDHEN and CDR2 SYDVKM come from the germline V gene.